The sample holds many counts of the clone carrying this TCR beta chain. What it recognizes is unknown. Using its own MiXCR run on the 5' RACE reads, TCRdb lists one record per CDR3 protein. The sample holds hundreds of thousands of distinct CDR3 sequences, approximately 13% seen once. The sample is drawn from a study of T cells after yellow fever vaccination. General observations from the study: Only a minor proportion of clonotypes was detected across both CD4 and CD8 compartments.

The sequences come from PBMCs, collected on the day of the yellow fever booster vaccination. This TCR came from a man aged 25-40 years who received the YFV17D yellow fever vaccine.

The DNA of the CDR3 is TGTGCCAGCAGCCCAAGCGGGGCTTACGAGCAGTACTTC. Protein sequence: CASSPSGAYEQYF. The chain uses TRBV18 and TRBJ2-7, with 7 nucleotides matching TRBD2. The CDR3 is 13 amino acids. V lost 8 bases, J lost 4 bases, and 8 bases stayed unmatched. The germline V gene encodes CDR1 KGHSH and CDR2 LQKENI.